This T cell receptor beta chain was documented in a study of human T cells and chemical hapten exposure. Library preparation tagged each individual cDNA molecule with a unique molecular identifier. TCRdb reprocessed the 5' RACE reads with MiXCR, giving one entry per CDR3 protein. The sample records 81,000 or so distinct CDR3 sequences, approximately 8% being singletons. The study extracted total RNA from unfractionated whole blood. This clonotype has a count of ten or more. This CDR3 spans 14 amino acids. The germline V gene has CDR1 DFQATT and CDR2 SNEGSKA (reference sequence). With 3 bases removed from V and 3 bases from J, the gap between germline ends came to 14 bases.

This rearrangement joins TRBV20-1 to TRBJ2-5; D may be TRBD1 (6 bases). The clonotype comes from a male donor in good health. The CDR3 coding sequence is TGCAGTGCTAGGTCCGGGACAAAGGAAGAGACCCAGTACTTC. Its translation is CSARSGTKEETQYF.